This passage covers 28 T cell receptor beta chains from one sample sequenced in a study of blood T cell repertoires in COVID-19 (dated by TCRdb to about 2020). Library preparation employed the immunoSEQ multiplex PCR assay. Imported from immuneACCESS, the table was reduced by TCRdb to in-frame sequences with V and J called. These copies leave out some clones; in studies compared against another copy, an unresolved V gene accounts for under half, and the cause of the remainder is not known. The sample table holds over 600,000 clones, of which 80% to 90% were seen once. Together, the top ten hold over 0.2% of the sample. The sequenced sample was peripheral blood. The source of these receptors is a woman between 18 and 29 years old with acute or convalescent COVID-19.

V usage is TRBV27 and J usage is TRBJ1-5; D not certain. V lost 6 bases and J lost 4, with 10 bases in between. Germline V gene sequence: CDR1 MNHEY, CDR2 SMNVEV (reference sequence). The CDR3 extends over 13 amino acids. This CDR3 reads CASSYRENQPQHF. In DNA form, the CDR3 reads TGTGCCAGCAGCTACAGAGAAAATCAGCCCCAGCATTTT.

V is TRBV24-1 and J is TRBJ1-2, with 9 bases that match TRBD1. The CDR3 runs 14 residues. V was pared by 2 bases and J by 8 bases, with 5 bases of the junction left unmatched. Germline CDR1 and CDR2: KGHDR and SFDVKD. CDR3 coding DNA: TGTGCCACCAGTGATTGGACAGGGGTGCGAGGCTACACCTTC. Its translation is CATSDWTGVRGYTF.

The chain joins TRBV24-1 to TRBJ2-7, with D possibly matching TRBD1 (5 bases). Per the germline V gene, CDR1 is KGHDR and CDR2 is SFDVKD. The V and J ends lost 5 bases and 6 bases respectively, with 19 bases between them. This CDR3 has 15 amino acids. This chain's CDR3 is CATSATDTGRVEQYF. CDR3 nucleotide sequence: TGTGCCACCAGTGCCACGGACACGGGTCGGGTCGAGCAGTACTTC.

As concerns this clone: Other DNA sequences within the sample encode an identical CDR3. The chain is built from TRBV7-9 and TRBJ1-1, with D possibly matching TRBD1 (5 bases). CDR1 and CDR2 from the germline V gene are SEHNR and FQNEAQ (reference sequence). This CDR3 is 13 amino acids long. Between the trimmed V and J ends, which lost 3 bases and 5 bases, there was a span of 10 bases. CDR3 sequence reads: CASSLEEGTEAFF. CDR3 bases: TGTGCCAGCAGCTTGGAGGAGGGGACTGAAGCTTTCTTT. Full variable domain (remainder filled in from reference TRBV7-9 and TRBJ1-1): DTGVSQNPRHKITKRGQNVTFRCDPISEHNRLYWYRQTLGQGPEFLTYFQNEAQLEKSRLLSDRFSAERPKGSFSTLEIQRTEQGDSAMYLCASSLEEGTEAFFGQGTRLTVV.

V is TRBV7-8 and J is TRBJ1-1; the match to TRBD1 covers 7 bases. Germline values: CDR1 SGHVS, CDR2 FQNEAQ. CDR3 length: 16 amino acids. V was pared by 5 bases and J by 3 bases, with 12 bases of the junction left unmatched. The CDR3 reads CASSPGADTGDTEAFF. The CDR3 coding sequence is TGTGCCAGCAGCCCCGGGGCCGACACAGGGGACACTGAAGCTTTCTTT.

CDR3 in DNA: TGTGCCATCAGTGGCACAGGGGGGAACGAGCAGTACTTC. This gives the protein CAISGTGGNEQYF. The rearrangement uses TRBV10-3 and TRBJ2-7; the match to TRBD1 covers 8 bases. Germline V gene data show CDR1 as ENHRY and CDR2 as SYGVKD. Trimming removed 4 bases from V and 5 bases from J; junction bases left unmatched: 4. CDR3 size: 13 residues.

The chain is built from TRBV30 and TRBJ2-7; 8 bases are a match to TRBD1. The CDR3 sequence is 14 residues long. Trimming removed 0 bases from V and 2 bases from J; junction bases left unmatched: 3. The germline V gene has CDR1 GTSNPN and CDR2 SVGIG (reference sequence). CDR3 DNA: TGTGCCTGGAGTGTGTTGACAGGGGCCTACGAGCAGTACTTC. Translating it yields CAWSVLTGAYEQYF.

This chain joins TRBV5-1 and TRBJ2-2; 12 nucleotides agree with TRBD1. V dropped 7 bases and J dropped 4; count of bases not matched to a gene: 8. Germline-derived CDR1 and CDR2 are SGHRS and YFSETQ. The CDR3 totals 16 residues. The CDR3 protein is CASRPGTGGPTGELFF. The CDR3 nucleotides are TGCGCCAGCCGACCCGGGACAGGGGGCCCCACCGGGGAGCTGTTTTTT.

V is TRBV7-8 and J is TRBJ2-1; 7 bases are shared with TRBD2. The trim removed 5 bases at V and 6 bases at J, leaving 7 bases unmatched. CDR3 size: 14 residues. Germline values: CDR1 SGHVS, CDR2 FQNEAQ. The chain's CDR3 is CASSRASGGNEQFF. As DNA, the CDR3 is TGTGCCAGCAGCCGAGCGTCGGGGGGCAATGAGCAGTTCTTC.

The V call is TRBV24-1, the J call TRBJ2-1; D not resolved. This CDR3 contains 11 residues. V was pared by 5 bases and J by 8 bases, with 6 bases between. Germline CDR1 KGHDR, CDR2 SFDVKD. The DNA of the CDR3 is TGTGCCACCAGTGTCCGGGATGAGCAGTTCTTC. Translated: CATSVRDEQFF.

Only a few counts were recorded for this clone. The CDR3 DNA sequence: TGTGCCACCGCAGGGGTTGGAAACACCATATATTTT. Translated, it gives CATAGVGNTIYF. The genes are TRBV15 and TRBJ1-3, with D tentatively TRBD1 (6 bases). The length of the CDR3 is 12 residues. Between the trimmed V and J ends, which lost 8 bases and 3 bases, there was a span of 8 bases. The germline gives CDR1 LNHNV, CDR2 YYDKDF (reference sequence).

The V and J genes are TRBV5-8 and TRBJ2-7; the D is unclear. V lost 1 base, J lost 1 base, and 12 bases lay in between. CDR3 length: 15 residues. The germline gives CDR1 SGHTS, CDR2 YDEGEE. For the CDR3, the DNA is TGTGCCAGCAGCTTGTTGCGAGGCCCGTCCTACGAGCAGTACTTC. Encoded protein: CASSLLRGPSYEQYF.

The J gene is TRBJ2-3, the V gene TRBV6-1; D gene uncertain. This CDR3 is built from 15 residues. Germline V gene data show CDR1 as MNHNS and CDR2 as SASEGT. V was pared by 0 bases and J by 10 bases, with 17 bases between. The CDR3 bases are TGTGCCAGCAGTGAAGCGCTTCACGGGTTCCGGCCGCAGTATTTT. As protein: CASSEALHGFRPQYF.

The V call is TRBV4-1, the J call TRBJ2-7, with 10 positions matching TRBD1. Unmatched junction bases numbered 11, after V lost 1 base and J lost 5 bases. Germline V CDR1 and CDR2: MGHRA, YSYEKL. The CDR3 loop spans 17 amino acids. In DNA, the CDR3 is TGCGCCAGCAGCCAAGGTCCCCCGGGACAGGGGATTCACGAGCAGTACTTC. It encodes CASSQGPPGQGIHEQYF.

This rearrangement joins TRBV6-5 to TRBJ1-5; 9 nucleotides agree with TRBD1. The CDR3 loop spans 14 amino acids. Unmatched junction bases numbered 5, after V lost 4 bases and J lost 7 bases. Germline lookup yields CDR1 MNHEY and CDR2 SVGAGI. The CDR3 sequence: CASSFDRGNQPQHF. Here the CDR3 DNA reads TGTGCCAGCAGTTTCGACAGGGGGAACCAGCCCCAGCATTTT.

This chain uses TRBV9 with TRBJ2-3; 7 bases agree with TRBD1. Germline V lookup: CDR1 SGDLS, CDR2 YYNGEE. The CDR3 runs 14 residues. Trimming cost V 2 bases and J 6 bases; bases outside gene matches: 6. The CDR3 DNA sequence: TGTGCCAGCAGCGTGACAGGGTTCGGGGATACGCAGTATTTT. It codes for CASSVTGFGDTQYF.

The CDR3 protein is CASSWTGGIYEQYF. CDR3 coding DNA: TGTGCCAGCAGCTGGACAGGGGGCATATACGAGCAGTACTTC. This chain joins TRBV6-2 or TRBV6-3 and TRBJ2-7; 11 nucleotides agree with TRBD1. J lost 4 bases, V lost 6 bases, and 5 bases had no gene match. The CDR3 totals 14 residues. CDR1 is MNHEY, CDR2 SVGEGT, per germline.

This chain connects TRBV27 to TRBJ1-6; the match to TRBD1 covers 8 bases. The germline gives CDR1 MNHEY, CDR2 SMNVEV (reference sequence). The CDR3 sequence is 17 residues long. Germline trimming cut 1 base from V and 8 bases from J; bases unmatched to any gene: 10. This CDR3 reads CASSLWAPGTGHSPLHF. The CDR3 nucleotides read TGTGCCAGCAGTTTATGGGCGCCCGGGACAGGTCATTCACCCCTCCACTTT.

The CDR3 spells CASSYPLTATNEKLFF. The CDR3 DNA reads as TGTGCCAGCAGTTACCCTCTGACAGCAACTAATGAAAAACTGTTTTTT. The chain uses TRBV6-6 and TRBJ1-4; D possibly corresponds to TRBD1 (5 bases). Trimming left V 2 bases short and J 0 bases short, with 10 bases between. Germline V lookup: CDR1 MNHNY, CDR2 SVGAGI (reference sequence). There are 16 residues in the CDR3.

V and J are TRBV3-1 (or the pseudogene TRBV3-2) and TRBJ1-5, with 7 bases that match TRBD1. After removal of 4 bases from V and 8 bases from J, the junction contained 11 bases not matched to a gene. The CDR3 spans 15 residues. Germline V gives CDR1 LGHDT, CDR2 YNNKEL (reference sequence). DNA of the CDR3: TGTGCCAGCAGCCCTACAGGGGCAGGGGTGGAGCCCCAGCATTTT. This translates into CASSPTGAGVEPQHF.

The chain uses TRBV24-1 and TRBJ2-1, with D maybe TRBD1 (5 bases). Looked up from germline, CDR1 is KGHDR and CDR2 is SFDVKD. The length of the CDR3 is 15 residues. With 0 bases removed from V and 9 bases from J, the gap between germline ends came to 14 bases. As DNA, the CDR3 is TGTGCCACCAGTGATTTGAGGGCAGGGATGATTGAGCAGTTCTTC. Translation: CATSDLRAGMIEQFF.

The chain recombines TRBV11-3 with TRBJ1-4, with D perhaps TRBD1 (5 bases). Looked up from germline, CDR1 is SGHNT and CDR2 is YENEEA. The CDR3 loop spans 15 amino acids. V lost 4 bases and J lost 8, with 17 bases in between. The CDR3 nucleotides are TGTGCCAGCAGCTCCTACATTAGGGGTGAGGAAAAACTGTTTTTT. It is translated as CASSSYIRGEEKLFF.

The chain is built from TRBV30 and TRBJ1-3; unclear D gene. Trimming removed 8 bases at V and 0 bases at J, with 11 bases between. The CDR3 totals 13 residues. From germline, CDR1 is GTSNPN and CDR2 SVGIG (reference sequence). The DNA for the CDR3 is TGTGCCCACGGAGCAAGCTCTGGAAACACCATATATTTT. Amino acid sequence: CAHGASSGNTIYF.

The CDR3 DNA reads TGTGCCAGCAGCCTCGGTAGCGGGACGGGGGCTTTCTTT. Its translation: CASSLGSGTGAFF. The chain uses TRBV6-6 and TRBJ1-1; maybe TRBD1 (5 bases). Per germline, CDR1 MNHNY and CDR2 SVGAGI (reference sequence). The CDR3 loop spans 13 amino acids. V lost 6 bases to trimming and J lost 11 bases, with 19 bases between them.

This clone came up a few times. The chain has TRBV5-6 and TRBJ2-3; D gene uncertain. Germline-derived CDR1 and CDR2 are SGHDT and YYEEEE. Between the trimmed V and J ends, which lost 4 bases and 0 bases, there was a span of 18 bases. The CDR3 is 17 residues long. The CDR3 DNA is TGTGCCAGCAGCCCCGGGTCTTTTAAACTAAGCACAGATACGCAGTATTTT. Translating gives CASSPGSFKLSTDTQYF.

The rearrangement links TRBV6-5 to TRBJ1-6; D gene unclear. V was pared by 6 bases and J by 13 bases, with 13 bases between. Per the germline V gene, CDR1 is MNHEY and CDR2 is SVGAGI. This CDR3 is 12 amino acids long. The CDR3 is CASRNNRTPLHF. The CDR3 region has the DNA TGTGCCAGCAGGAACAACCGAACGCCCCTCCACTTT.

CDR3 DNA sequence: TGCGCCAGCAGCTTAGAGAGCTCAGGGGAGCCCCAGCATTTT. This translates into CASSLESSGEPQHF. The chain has TRBV5-1 and TRBJ1-5, with a tentative D call TRBD1 (6 bases). The CDR3 is 14 residues long. V was pared by 2 bases and J by 8 bases, with 14 bases between. Looked up from germline, CDR1 is SGHRS and CDR2 is YFSETQ.

This rearrangement joins TRBV11-2 to TRBJ1-6; D not certain. V lost 5 bases and J lost 5, with 22 bases in between. The CDR3 is 18 residues long. The germline V gene has CDR1 SGHAT and CDR2 FQNNGV. The CDR3 sequence is CASSRVGAALSDNSPLHF. The DNA for the CDR3 is TGTGCCAGCAGCAGAGTAGGAGCGGCACTATCGGATAATTCACCCCTCCACTTT.